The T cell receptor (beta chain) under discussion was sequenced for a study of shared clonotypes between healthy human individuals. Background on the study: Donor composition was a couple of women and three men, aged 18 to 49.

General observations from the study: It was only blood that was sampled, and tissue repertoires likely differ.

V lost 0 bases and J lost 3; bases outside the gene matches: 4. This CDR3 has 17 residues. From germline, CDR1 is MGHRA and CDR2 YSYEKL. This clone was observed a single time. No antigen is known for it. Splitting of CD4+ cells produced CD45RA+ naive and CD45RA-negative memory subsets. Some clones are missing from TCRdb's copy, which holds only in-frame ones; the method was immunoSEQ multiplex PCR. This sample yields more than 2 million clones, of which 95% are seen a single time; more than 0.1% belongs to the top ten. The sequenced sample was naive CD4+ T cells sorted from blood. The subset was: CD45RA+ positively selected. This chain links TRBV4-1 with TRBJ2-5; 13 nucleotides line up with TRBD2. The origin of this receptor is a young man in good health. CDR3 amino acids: CASSQEFGLAGEETQYF. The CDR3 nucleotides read TGCGCCAGCAGCCAAGAATTCGGACTAGCGGGGGAAGAGACCCAGTACTTC.